This TCR beta chain was identified during a study of blood T cell repertoires in COVID-19. Across the study: In each case, the material was cDNA or gDNA derived from T cells, B-cell-depleted T cells, or PBMCs.

Germline V gene data show CDR1 as MDHEN and CDR2 as SYDVKM. Trimming removed 5 bases from V and 7 bases from J, with 17 bases in between. The CDR3 consists of 15 residues. Original data processing: The authors estimated nucleated cell counts from reference gene primer amplification. The data were produced by immunoSEQ multiplex PCR, yet TCRdb's version contains in-frame clones alone and is incomplete. Clone size and V and J calls were adopted from that table, with D and trimming inferred from the DNA. Here the sample spans about 180,000 clones, roughly 89% being singletons. V gene TRBV28 combines with J gene TRBJ1-4; D may be TRBD1 (6 bases). Material: PBMCs or T cells enriched from blood (not recorded which). This TCR came from a middle-aged woman with acute COVID-19. The CDR3 DNA reads as TGTGCCAGCAGTGGGCCCAGGGGCGGCGGTGAAAAACTGTTTTTT. Translation: CASSGPRGGGEKLFF.